The 18 T cell receptor beta chains presented below share a single source sample, sequenced in a study of cytomegalovirus exposure and HLA in healthy donors. PCR was performed using 60 Vbeta and 13 Jbeta primers. Produced via immunoSEQ multiplex PCR; TCRdb's table is partial and in-frame only. The sample includes fewer than 200,000 clones, approximately 9.5% of them seen just once. The sample consisted of PBMCs. The source of these receptors is a woman in her twenties or thirties in good health and CMV-seropositive.

This clone came up a few times. V and J are TRBV11-1 and TRBJ1-2; D is possibly TRBD1 (5 bases). Germline-derived CDR1 and CDR2 are SGHAT and FQDESV (reference sequence). Trimming pared 4 bases from V and 1 base from J, leaving 10 bases between. The CDR3 has 14 residues. CDR3 bases: TGTGCCAGCAGCTCGCCGGGGGATAACTATGGCTACACCTTC. It is translated as CASSSPGDNYGYTF.

The chain joins TRBV15 to TRBJ2-6, with D maybe TRBD1 (5 bases). V shed 8 bases and J shed 6 bases, with 14 bases lying between them. The CDR3 length is 14 residues. Germline lookup yields CDR1 LNHNV and CDR2 YYDKDF (reference sequence). Written as DNA, the CDR3 is TGTGCCACCGGACGATCTGGGGCGGCCAACGTCCTGACTTTC. This encodes CATGRSGAANVLTF.

The table lists this clone with a few counts. This chain links TRBV2 with TRBJ1-5, with D possibly matching TRBD1 (6 bases). This CDR3 comprises 15 residues. V lost 8 bases and J lost 5, with 19 bases in between. The V gene's germline CDR1 is SNHLY and CDR2 FYNNEI. CDR3 protein: CASGPLQGADQPQHF. DNA of the CDR3: TGTGCCAGCGGTCCGTTACAGGGTGCGGATCAGCCCCAGCATTTT.

This clone turned up a few times. The chain combines TRBV9 with TRBJ2-7; 9 bases agree with TRBD2. V lost 0 bases to trimming and J lost 6 bases; unmatched junction nucleotides: 10. The CDR3 runs to 16 residues. The germline V gene encodes CDR1 SGDLS and CDR2 YYNGEE. CDR3 loop: CASSVATLAGTSEQYF. The CDR3 nucleotides are TGTGCCAGCAGCGTAGCAACGCTAGCGGGGACTAGCGAGCAGTACTTC.

The chain links TRBV19 to TRBJ2-3; D is ambiguous. This CDR3 contains 14 residues. Trimming left V 6 bases short and J 2 bases short, with 12 bases between. The germline CDR1 and CDR2 sequences are LNHDA and SQIVND (reference sequence). CDR3 nucleotide sequence: TGTGCCAGTAGCCGTAGAGATCCCACAGATACGCAGTATTTT. Translated: CASSRRDPTDTQYF.

J is TRBJ2-7 and V is TRBV5-4, with 7 bases aligning to TRBD1. Germline CDR1 and CDR2: SGHNT and YYREEE (reference sequence). The CDR3 runs to 15 residues. V shed 0 bases, J shed 6 bases, and the junction held 9 bases outside the gene matches. The CDR3 loop is CASSLGGQALSEQYF. The CDR3 coding sequence is TGTGCCAGCAGCTTGGGTGGACAGGCCCTGAGCGAGCAGTACTTC.

DNA of the CDR3: TGTGCCAGCAGCGTTAGCGGGGCGTCCTACAATGAGCAGTTCTTC. It encodes CASSVSGASYNEQFF. The chain employs TRBV9 and TRBJ2-1, with 8 nucleotides matching TRBD2. Trimming cost V 2 bases and J 1 base; bases outside gene matches: 2. Germline CDR1 is SGDLS and CDR2 is YYNGEE. CDR3 length: 15 residues.

Only a few counts were recorded for this clone. V usage is TRBV19 and J usage is TRBJ2-5; D not certain. V lost 2 bases and J lost 1, with 5 bases in between. Germline V gene lookup returns CDR1 LNHDA and CDR2 SQIVND (reference sequence). The CDR3 contains 13 residues. The CDR3 DNA sequence: TGTGCCAGTAGTATATCCCGCCAAGAGACCCAGTACTTC. It encodes CASSISRQETQYF.

V gene TRBV15 combines with J gene TRBJ2-3, with no clear D. Germline CDR1 LNHNV, CDR2 YYDKDF (reference sequence). The V gene lost 0 bases and the J gene lost 3 bases, with 13 bases spanning the gap. The CDR3 is 16 amino acids. DNA for the CDR3: TGTGCCACCAGCAGAGATCGCGCAGGTTCGACAGATACGCAGTATTTT. Its protein product is CATSRDRAGSTDTQYF.

This clone was recorded a few times. V usage is TRBV19 and J usage is TRBJ1-1; D gene unclear. Germline lookup yields CDR1 LNHDA and CDR2 SQIVND (reference sequence). With 1 base removed from V and 2 bases from J, the gap between germline ends came to 17 bases. The CDR3 runs to 17 residues. In DNA form, the CDR3 reads TGTGCCAGTAGTATAGTAGGAGTTTCTGGGAGCAACACTGAAGCTTTCTTT. Amino acids: CASSIVGVSGSNTEAFF.

This clone was counted between two and nine times. The CDR3: CSGRETYEQYF. CDR3 sequence (DNA): TGCAGTGGGAGGGAAACCTACGAGCAGTACTTC. The rearrangement uses TRBV20-1 and TRBJ2-7; D possibly corresponds to TRBD2 (6 bases). CDR1 is DFQATT and CDR2 is SNEGSKA in the germline V gene (reference sequence). V lost 7 bases and J lost 2, with 9 bases in between. The CDR3 is made up of 11 amino acids.

This clone was seen a few times. The chain employs TRBV11-1 and TRBJ1-1; TRBD1 matches at 10 bases. Germline-derived CDR1 and CDR2 are SGHAT and FQDESV (reference sequence). CDR3 length equals 16 residues. The trim removed 4 bases at V and 0 bases at J, leaving 5 bases unmatched. The CDR3 spells CASSSSGTGVNTEAFF. Written as DNA, the CDR3 is TGTGCCAGCAGCTCCTCCGGGACAGGGGTGAACACTGAAGCTTTCTTT.

The chain uses TRBV5-1 and TRBJ1-3; 11 bases line up with TRBD1. J lost 3 bases, V lost 2 bases, and 1 base had no gene match. Per the germline V gene, CDR1 is SGHRS and CDR2 is YFSETQ. This CDR3 is built from 15 residues. The CDR3 sequence is CASSFGTGGGNTIYF. CDR3 in DNA: TGCGCCAGCAGCTTCGGGACAGGGGGTGGAAACACCATATATTTT.

A few counts support this clone. CDR3 sequence (DNA): TGCAGCGTGGTGACAGGGAACACTGAAGCTTTCTTT. It yields the protein CSVVTGNTEAFF. The V call is TRBV29-1, the J call TRBJ1-1, with D possibly being TRBD1 (6 bases). Per germline, CDR1 SQVTM and CDR2 ANQGSEA. The CDR3 extends over 12 amino acids. The V gene lost 6 bases and the J gene lost 1 base, with 9 bases spanning the gap.

Comment on this clone: This CDR3 is also generated by other DNA sequences in the sample. The chain joins TRBV19 to TRBJ2-2; D is uncertain. Germline V CDR1 and CDR2: LNHDA, SQIVND (reference sequence). Trimming removed 1 base from V and 7 bases from J, with 4 bases in between. The CDR3 covers 12 residues. The CDR3 DNA follows: TGTGCCAGTAGTATAGTCGGCGGGGAGCTGTTTTTT. It is translated as CASSIVGGELFF. The full variable domain, rest sourced from reference TRBV19 and TRBJ2-2, is DGGITQSPKYLFRKEGQNVTLSCEQNLNHDAMYWYRQDPGQGLRLIYYSQIVNDFQKGDIAEGYSVSREKKESFPLTVTSAQKNPTAFYLCASSIVGGELFFGEGSRLTVL.

The chain carries TRBV6-1 and TRBJ2-1; TRBD1 aligns across 7 bases. The CDR3 is 14 residues long. J lost 4 bases, V lost 8 bases, and 8 bases had no gene match. Germline loops: CDR1 MNHNS, CDR2 SASEGT. The CDR3 loop is CASGGQFFYNEQFF. CDR3 coding DNA: TGTGCCAGCGGGGGACAGTTTTTTTACAATGAGCAGTTCTTC.

This clone was observed once. The chain uses TRBV7-9 and TRBJ2-7; TRBD2 matches at 11 bases. The CDR3 loop spans 15 amino acids. CDR1 and CDR2 from the germline V gene are SEHNR and FQNEAQ (reference sequence). Trimming cost V 3 bases and J 3 bases; bases outside gene matches: 4. The CDR3 DNA reads as TGTGCCAGCAGCTTTTCCGGGACTAGCGGCTACGAGCAGTACTTC. It encodes CASSFSGTSGYEQYF.

In this sample, this clone turned up a few times. This chain connects TRBV9 to TRBJ2-5; 9 nucleotides agree with TRBD2. The CDR3 consists of 16 residues. The germline CDR1 and CDR2 sequences are SGDLS and YYNGEE. V lost 3 bases to trimming and J lost 4 bases; unmatched junction nucleotides: 10. The CDR3 spells CASSGRGRASVETQYF. The CDR3, as DNA: TGTGCCAGCAGCGGGCGCGGGAGGGCGAGCGTAGAGACCCAGTACTTC.